This T cell receptor (beta chain) derives from a study of T cell responses to AZD1222 COVID-19 vaccine. Assay used: immunoSEQ multiplex PCR; TCRdb lists only in-frame clones, some missing. The sample records about 270,000 clones, 90% to 95% being singletons. Whole-study findings and limits: Spike-specific TCR repertoires showed rising breadth and depth after two AZD1222 doses.

Comments on this clone: Its specificity is not known.

This CDR3 is 15 amino acids long. The germline gives CDR1 MNHEY, CDR2 SMNVEV (reference sequence). The V and J ends lost 6 bases and 4 bases, in that order; junction bases with no gene match: 10. The J gene is TRBJ1-1, the V gene TRBV27; TRBD1 aligns across 8 bases. The sequencing used peripheral blood, collected 28 days after the second AZD1222 dose. The clonotype was recovered from an adult who received the AZD1222 COVID-19 vaccine. This CDR3 reads CASRLTITGGTEAFF. The CDR3 bases are TGTGCCAGCAGACTCACTATTACAGGGGGCACTGAAGCTTTCTTT.